This T cell receptor (beta chain) was sequenced in a study of blood T cell repertoires in COVID-19. Study-wide context: The study drew acute and convalescent COVID-19 samples from the United States, Italy and Spain. PBMCs, B-cell-depleted T cells, or T cells were the source of the cDNA or gDNA that made up the material.

Source study methods: Counts of nucleated cells, estimated from reference gene primer amplification, were obtained. Repertoires were generated with immunoSEQ multiplex PCR, while TCRdb's copy carries only in-frame clones and drops some. V and J calls and clone size are as listed in that table; D and trimming were resolved from the DNA. The table lists 60,000 to 70,000 clones, around 82% of them singletons, with 7.5% to 9.5% in the top ten. V was pared by 6 bases and J by 1 base, with 9 bases between. The CDR3 totals 13 residues. The V gene's germline CDR1 is MNHNY and CDR2 SVGAGI (reference sequence).

The TCR was taken from a man aged 50 to 59 with active COVID-19. V gene TRBV6-6 combines with J gene TRBJ1-1, with D possibly TRBD1 on 6 matching bases. The material sequenced was peripheral blood. This chain's CDR3 is CASRRQENTEAFF. CDR3 DNA: TGTGCCAGCAGGCGACAGGAGAACACTGAAGCTTTCTTT.